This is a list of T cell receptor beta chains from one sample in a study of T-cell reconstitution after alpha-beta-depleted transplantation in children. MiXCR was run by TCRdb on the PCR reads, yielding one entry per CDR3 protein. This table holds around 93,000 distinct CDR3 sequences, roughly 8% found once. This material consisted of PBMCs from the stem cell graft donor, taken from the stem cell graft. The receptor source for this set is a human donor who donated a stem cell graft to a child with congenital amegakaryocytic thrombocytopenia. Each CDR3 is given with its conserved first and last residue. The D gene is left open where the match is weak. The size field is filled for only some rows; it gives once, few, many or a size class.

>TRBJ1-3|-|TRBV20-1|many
TGCAGTGCTAGAGATCCGGGTCCGGGAAACACCATATATTTT
CSARDPGPGNTIYF
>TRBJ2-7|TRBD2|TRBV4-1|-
TGCGCCAGCAGCCAAGATGCTGGGGAGGGGACCTACGAGCAGTACTTC
CASSQDAGEGTYEQYF
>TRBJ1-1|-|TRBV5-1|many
TGCGCCAGCGCCTCGGGGGGTGGTTTCACTGAAGCTTTCTTT
CASASGGGFTEAFF
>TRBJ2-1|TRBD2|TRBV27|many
TGTGCCAGTCGGTCGGGACTAGCGGGAGGCCTGCAGTTCTTCTTC
CASRSGLAGGLQFFF
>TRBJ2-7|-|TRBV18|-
TGTGCCAGCTCACCCGGACCCCAGAACAGGGTCCACGAGCAGTACTTC
CASSPGPQNRVHEQYF
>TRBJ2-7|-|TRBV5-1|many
TGCGCCAGCAGCTCGGGGGGACAGCAAGGATCCTACGAGCAGTACTTC
CASSSGGQQGSYEQYF
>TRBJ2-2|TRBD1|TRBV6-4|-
TGTGCCAGCGGTACAGGGGAAGGGACCGGGGAGCTGTTTTTT
CASGTGEGTGELFF
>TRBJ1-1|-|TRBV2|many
TGTGCCAGCAGTGAACGGTCGGTGGTGAACACTGAAGCTTTCTTT
CASSERSVVNTEAFF
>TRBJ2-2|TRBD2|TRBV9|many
TGTGCCAGCAGCGTAGCTACTAGCGGGAGATCCGGGGAGCTGTTTTTT
CASSVATSGRSGELFF
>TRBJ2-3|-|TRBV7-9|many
TGTGCCAGCAGCTTGGGGGCCTCAGATACGCAGTATTTT
CASSLGASDTQYF
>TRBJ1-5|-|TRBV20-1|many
TGCAGTGCTAGAGATCTACTACCCCTCGCGGGACATAGCAATCAGCCCCAGCATTTT
CSARDLLPLAGHSNQPQHF
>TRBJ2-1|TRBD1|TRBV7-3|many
TGTGCCAGCAGCCATGGGACAGGGGTCTACAATGAGCAGTTCTTC
CASSHGTGVYNEQFF
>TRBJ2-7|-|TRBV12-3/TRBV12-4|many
TGTGCCAGCAGTTTAAGCAGTTCCACATCGCAGTACTTC
CASSLSSSTSQYF
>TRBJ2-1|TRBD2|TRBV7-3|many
TGTGCCAGCAGCTCCCCGACTAGCGGGAGCGTGCAGTTCTTC
CASSSPTSGSVQFF
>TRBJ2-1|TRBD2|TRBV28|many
TGTGCCAGCAGTTTCCTTGGGCTAGCGGGCTCCTACAATGAGCAGTTCTTC
CASSFLGLAGSYNEQFF
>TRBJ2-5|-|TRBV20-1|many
TGCAGTGCTCGCCAGGGCAGGGACATAGAAGAGACCCAGTACTTC
CSARQGRDIEETQYF
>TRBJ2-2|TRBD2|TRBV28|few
TGTGCCAGCAGTCGGACGACTGGCGGGAGTTCCGGGGAGCTGTTTTTT
CASSRTTGGSSGELFF
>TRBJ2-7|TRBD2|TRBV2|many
TGTGCCAGCAGACGGACTAGCGGGGGGTCCTACGAGCAGTACTTC
CASRRTSGGSYEQYF
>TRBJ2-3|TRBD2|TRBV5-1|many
TGCGCCAGCAGCTTGGAACTAGCGGGGAAGTCAGATACGCAGTATTTT
CASSLELAGKSDTQYF
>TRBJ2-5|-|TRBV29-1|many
TGCAGCGTTGGGGCGGGTTCGGTAGAGACCCAGTACTTC
CSVGAGSVETQYF
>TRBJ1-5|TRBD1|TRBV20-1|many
TGCAGTGCCCTCGGACAGGGGCCAAGACAGCCCCAGCATTTT
CSALGQGPRQPQHF
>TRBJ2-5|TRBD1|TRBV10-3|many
TGTGCCATCAGTGAAGGGACAGGGTCATCAGGTAGAGAGACCCAGTACTTC
CAISEGTGSSGRETQYF
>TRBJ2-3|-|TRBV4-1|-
TGCGCCAGCAGCCAAGATTGGTGGGGAGGCACAGATACGCAGTATTTT
CASSQDWWGGTDTQYF
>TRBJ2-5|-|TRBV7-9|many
TGTGCCAGCAATCGCAGGGAAGAGACCCAGTACTTC
CASNRREETQYF